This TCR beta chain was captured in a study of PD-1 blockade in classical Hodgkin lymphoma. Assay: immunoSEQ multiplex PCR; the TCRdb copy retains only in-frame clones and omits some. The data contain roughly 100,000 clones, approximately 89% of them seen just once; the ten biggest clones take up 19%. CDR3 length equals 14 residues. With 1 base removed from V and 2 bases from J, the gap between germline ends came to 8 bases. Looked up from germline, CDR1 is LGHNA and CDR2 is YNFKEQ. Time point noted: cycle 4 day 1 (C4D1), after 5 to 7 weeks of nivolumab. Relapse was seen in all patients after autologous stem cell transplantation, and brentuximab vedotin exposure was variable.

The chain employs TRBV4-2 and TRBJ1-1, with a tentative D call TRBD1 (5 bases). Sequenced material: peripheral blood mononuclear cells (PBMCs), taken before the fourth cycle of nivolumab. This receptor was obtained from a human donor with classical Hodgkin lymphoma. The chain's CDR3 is CASSQGQGNTEAFF. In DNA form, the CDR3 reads TGTGCCAGCAGCCAAGGCCAGGGTAACACTGAAGCTTTCTTT.